Shown below are 10 T cell receptor beta chains from a single sample sequenced in a study of tumor-infiltrating lymphocytes in primary liver carcinoma. TCR beta cDNA came from roughly 450 ng total RNA, primed with a constant-region primer. What produced the TCR beta libraries was three nested multiplex PCR rounds using slightly modified ARM-PCR. The first two PCR rounds used TRBV1-TRBV30 forward primers with a C-beta reverse primer, around 10 cycles each. TCRdb re-called the multiplex PCR reads through MiXCR, storing one row per CDR3 protein. The sample has 250,000 to 350,000 distinct CDR3 sequences; almost 60% are singletons. Germline DNA was also extracted, and blood RNA derived from unsorted whole blood. The sample consisted of peripheral blood. These receptors were obtained from a woman aged 25 to 39 with primary liver carcinoma and hepatitis B virus infection.

A word on this clonotype: One end of the junction is discordant with germline, which a read error may explain. The chain links TRBV5-4 to TRBJ1-1; D is uncertain. CDR1 SGHNT and CDR2 YYREEE come from the germline V gene (reference sequence). The CDR3 extends over 12 amino acids. This chain's CDR3 is CVSTGGGTEAFF. The CDR3 DNA sequence: TGTGTCAGCACTGGAGGAGGCACTGAAGCTTTCTTT.

This clonotype has ten or more counts. J is TRBJ2-1 and V is TRBV6-5; no definite D call. Germline CDR1 is MNHEY and CDR2 is SVGAGI. The CDR3 is 15 amino acids. The V end lost 6 bases, the J end lost 7 bases, and 19 bases lay between the germline ends. In nucleotides, the CDR3 is TGTGCCAGCAGCCGGAAGCGTCAGACCCCGAATGAGCAGTTCTTC. Protein sequence: CASSRKRQTPNEQFF.

The V call is TRBV7-9, the J call TRBJ1-2; D gene unclear. The V gene's germline CDR1 is SEHNR and CDR2 FQNEAQ (reference sequence). The CDR3 loop spans 13 amino acids. The V end lost 7 bases, the J end lost 3 bases, and 12 bases lay between the germline ends. The chain's CDR3 is CASINSHHYGYTF. The CDR3 DNA is TGTGCCAGCATAAACAGTCACCACTATGGCTACACCTTC.

This clonotype was seen just once. The rearrangement uses TRBV12-5 and TRBJ2-2, with 8 bases that match TRBD1. Germline values: CDR1 LGHNT, CDR2 FRNRAP. The trim removed 4 bases at V and 9 bases at J, leaving 10 bases unmatched. The CDR3 has 15 amino acids. The CDR3 DNA reads TGTGCTAGTGGTTGGCAGGGGGCTGGGGCCAGGGAGCTGTTTTTT. It is translated as CASGWQGAGARELFF.

With regard to this clonotype: A much larger clone differs by one base, so this may be a read error. The chain joins TRBV6-5 to TRBJ2-5; 10 bases are shared with TRBD2. The J segment lost 4 bases and the V segment lost 5 bases, leaving 4 bases of the junction unmatched. Germline lookup yields CDR1 MNHEY and CDR2 SVGAGI. The CDR3 consists of 14 residues. Here the CDR3 DNA reads TGTGCCAGCAGTCTCATAGCGGGAGGAGAGACCCAGTACTTC. Translation gives CASSLIAGGETQYF.

Comments on this clonotype: The junction does not match germline at one end; this may be a read error. This chain joins TRBV11-2 and TRBJ2-7; 8 bases are a match to TRBD1. There are 12 residues in the CDR3. Per germline, CDR1 SGHAT and CDR2 FQNNGV. For the CDR3, the DNA is TGTGCCAGCAACCTAACCGAGACAGGGGTCTCCTGG. Residues: CASNLTETGVSW.

The table lists this clonotype with a count of one. A junction boundary mismatches the germline segment, possibly from a read error. The J gene is TRBJ1-2, the V gene TRBV7-9; 7 bases map to TRBD1. Germline V gene lookup returns CDR1 SEHNR and CDR2 FQNEAQ (reference sequence). The CDR3 extends over 12 amino acids. CDR3 sequence reads: CASSLDRGGCTF. CDR3 nucleotides: TGTGCCAGCAGCTTAGACAGGGGAGGCTGCACTTTC.

Turning to this clonotype: Being one base from a much bigger clone, this may be a read error. The rearrangement links TRBV12-3 or TRBV12-4 to TRBJ1-5, with D perhaps TRBD1 (6 bases). The CDR3 extends over 14 amino acids. This CDR3 is CATSTGLRGQPQHF. CDR3 bases: TGTGCCACCAGTACAGGGTTACGCGGTCAGCCCCAGCATTTT.

This clonotype was picked up many times. The chain joins TRBV29-1 to TRBJ1-3; no reliable D call. Trimming took 3 bases from V and 4 from J, leaving 7 bases between them. Looked up from germline, CDR1 is SQVTM and CDR2 is ANQGSEA. The CDR3 is 12 residues long. The CDR3 coding sequence is TGCAGCGTTGACTCGGTAGGAAACACCATATATTTT. Protein product: CSVDSVGNTIYF.

This rearrangement joins TRBV6-1 to TRBJ2-5; TRBD2 matches at 7 bases. The germline CDR1 and CDR2 sequences are MNHNS and SASEGT. Trimming cost V 4 bases and J 5 bases; bases outside gene matches: 22. The CDR3 loop spans 19 amino acids. This CDR3 is CASSGAQPGLTGIVETQYF. CDR3 in DNA: TGTGCCAGCAGTGGAGCTCAGCCGGGACTAACGGGAATTGTTGAGACCCAGTACTTC.